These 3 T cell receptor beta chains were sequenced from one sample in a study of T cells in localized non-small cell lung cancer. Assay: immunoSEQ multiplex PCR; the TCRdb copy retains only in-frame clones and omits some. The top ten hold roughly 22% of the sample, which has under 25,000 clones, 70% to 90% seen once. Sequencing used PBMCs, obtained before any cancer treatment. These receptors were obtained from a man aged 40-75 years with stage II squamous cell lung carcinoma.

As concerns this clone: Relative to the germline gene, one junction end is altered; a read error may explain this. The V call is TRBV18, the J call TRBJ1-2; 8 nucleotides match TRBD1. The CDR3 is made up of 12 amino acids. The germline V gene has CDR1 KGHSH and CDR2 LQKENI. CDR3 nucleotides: TGTGCCAGCTCACCACCGGACAGGGCCATCGCCTTC. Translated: CASSPPDRAIAF.

For the CDR3, the DNA is TGTGCCAGCAGTAAGGGACAGGTTAACACTGAAGCTTTCTTT. The encoded protein is CASSKGQVNTEAFF. The V call is TRBV27, the J call TRBJ1-1; 8 bases align to TRBD1. The V gene end was trimmed by 5 bases and the J gene end by 2 bases; junction bases not matched to a gene: 4. CDR1 and CDR2 (germline): MNHEY, SMNVEV (reference sequence). The CDR3 runs 14 residues.

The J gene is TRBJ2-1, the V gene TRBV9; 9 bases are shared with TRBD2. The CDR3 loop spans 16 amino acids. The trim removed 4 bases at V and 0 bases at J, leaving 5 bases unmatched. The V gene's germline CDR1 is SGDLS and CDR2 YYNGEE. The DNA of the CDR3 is TGTGCCAGCAGCAATGGACTAGCGATCTCCTACAATGAGCAGTTCTTC. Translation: CASSNGLAISYNEQFF.